This T cell receptor (beta chain) was sequenced during a study of blood T cell repertoires in COVID-19. The table came from immunoSEQ multiplex PCR; TCRdb's copy has only in-frame clones and leaves some out. The sample includes more than 200,000 clones, 80% to 90% of them seen just once. The J segment lost 3 bases and the V segment lost 5 bases, leaving 3 bases of the junction unmatched. The CDR3 extends over 14 amino acids. Looked up from germline, CDR1 is SEHNR and CDR2 is FQNEAQ (reference sequence). This sequence originates from a man aged 25-40 years in a cohort exposed to, infected with or recovered from COVID-19 (not recorded which). The sample consisted of PBMCs or T cells enriched from blood (not recorded which). The chain joins TRBV7-9 to TRBJ1-1, with 10 positions matching TRBD1. The CDR3, as DNA: TGTGCCAGCAGCCGGGACAGGGGTGACACTGAAGCTTTCTTT. This encodes CASSRDRGDTEAFF. The variable domain in full, with the rest retrieved from reference TRBV7-9 and TRBJ1-1, is DTGVSQNPRHKITKRGQNVTFRCDPISEHNRLYWYRQTLGQGPEFLTYFQNEAQLEKSRLLSDRFSAERPKGSFSTLEIQRTEQGDSAMYLCASSRDRGDTEAFFGQGTRLTVV.